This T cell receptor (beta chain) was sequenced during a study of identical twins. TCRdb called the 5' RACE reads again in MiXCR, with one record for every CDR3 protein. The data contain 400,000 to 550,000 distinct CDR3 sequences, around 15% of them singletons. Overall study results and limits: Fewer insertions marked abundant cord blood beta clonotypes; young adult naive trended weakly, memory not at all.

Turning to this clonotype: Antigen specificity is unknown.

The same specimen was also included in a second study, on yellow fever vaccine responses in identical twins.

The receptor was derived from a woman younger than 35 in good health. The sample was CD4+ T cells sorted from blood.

The CDR3 region is CASSLLPGSSSGNTIYF. In DNA form, the CDR3 reads TGTGCCAGCAGCTTACTTCCAGGATCGAGCTCTGGAAACACCATATATTTT. The rearrangement joins TRBV11-1 to TRBJ1-3; D unclear. Between the trimmed V and J ends, which lost 2 bases and 0 bases, there was a span of 14 bases. Germline V CDR1 and CDR2: SGHAT, FQDESV (reference sequence). CDR3 length: 17 residues.